A single sample is the source of the 5 T cell receptor beta chains below, sequenced in a study of naive and memory T cell subsets. General observations from the study: Possibly reflecting memory cells re-expressing CD45RA, a few larger clonotypes occurred in naive repertoires, especially CD8.

Both TRBC1 and TRBC2 were covered by a beta constant-region primer of two equimolar oligonucleotides. The ligated cDNA underwent four PCR rounds using SP2 and nested alpha and beta constant-region primers. TCRdb itself ran the UMI-ligation and nested PCR reads through MiXCR, one entry per CDR3 protein. The sample carries more than 95,000 distinct CDR3 sequences, about 15% recorded once. No antigens are known for them. What was sequenced was naive CD8+ T cells from blood. These receptors were obtained from a human donor in good health.

This clonotype was recorded a few times. This chain uses TRBV27 with TRBJ2-7; weak D call: TRBD1 (6 bases). V lost 6 bases to trimming and J lost 6 bases, with 12 bases between them. The CDR3 runs to 12 residues. CDR1 and CDR2 (germline): MNHEY, SMNVEV (reference sequence). CDR3 nucleotide sequence: TGTGCCAGCAGCTTAACAGGGTCCGAGCAGTACTTC. Amino acid sequence: CASSLTGSEQYF.

The J gene is TRBJ2-3, the V gene TRBV28, with no clear D. The CDR3 consists of 11 residues. The V gene lost 4 bases and the J gene lost 6 bases, with 5 bases spanning the gap. Per germline, CDR1 MDHEN and CDR2 SYDVKM. The DNA of the CDR3 is TGTGCCAGCAGTTACGTGGATACGCAGTATTTT. Amino acid sequence: CASSYVDTQYF.

The V call is TRBV6-2 or TRBV6-3, the J call TRBJ2-6; no clear D gene. This CDR3 contains 15 residues. Trimming took 2 bases from V and 0 from J, leaving 5 bases between them. Germline V gene data show CDR1 as MNHEY and CDR2 as SVGEGT. The CDR3 nucleotides are TGTGCCAGCAGTTACAGTCCCTCTGGGGCCAACGTCCTGACTTTC. It is translated as CASSYSPSGANVLTF.

This clonotype was seen only a few times. This chain joins TRBV12-3 or TRBV12-4 and TRBJ2-1, with TRBD1 matching 9 bases. The CDR3 loop spans 13 amino acids. V shed 11 bases and J 3 bases; nucleotides not matched to a gene: 5. The CDR3 here is CASGTGLYNEQFF. The CDR3 DNA sequence: TGTGCCTCCGGGACAGGGCTCTACAATGAGCAGTTCTTC.

V usage is TRBV7-6 and J usage is TRBJ2-2, with D tentatively TRBD1 (6 bases). Germline loops: CDR1 SGHVS, CDR2 FNYEAQ. This CDR3 is built from 14 residues. V was pared by 4 bases and J by 6 bases, with 12 bases between. DNA of the CDR3: TGTGCCAGCAGCTATACAGGGTACTCCGGGGAGCTGTTTTTT. It is translated as CASSYTGYSGELFF.